The clone carrying this TCR beta chain appeared many times. Its antigen is still unknown. The sample belongs to a study of T cells in Graves' hyperthyroidism and ophthalmopathy. Study context: Blood was drawn when the patient was first diagnosed and still untreated.

RNA transcripts gave rise to amplified TCR beta CDR3 regions. The HTBI primer set drove a first-round RT-PCR of the TCR CDR3. TCRdb re-derived calls from the multiplex PCR reads in MiXCR, one entry per CDR3 protein. The sample has about 420,000 distinct CDR3 sequences, 15% to 19% seen once. This CDR3 is built from 13 residues. Trimming stripped 6 bases from V and 7 bases from J, with 12 bases between. Study-level results: In blood, most of the thyroid clonotypes expanded above 0.001 were also present. It was a median 6.5 months before onset that the model predicted ophthalmopathy.

The rearrangement uses TRBV12-3 or TRBV12-4 and TRBJ2-2, with D perhaps TRBD1 (6 bases). The source is a woman aged 18-30 years with Graves' hyperthyroidism. Sequences were obtained from blood. CDR3 in amino acids: CASRPGGHGELFF. In DNA form, the CDR3 reads TGTGCCAGCAGGCCTGGGGGACACGGGGAGCTGTTTTTT.